One sample yielded the 7 T cell receptor beta chains listed below, sequenced in a study of control samples from healthy donors and cancer patients. Only in-frame clones appear in the TCRdb table, and some are missing; sequencing was by immunoSEQ multiplex PCR. Of around 150,000 clones listed, 94% are singletons. Sequencing was done on a sample of blood. These receptors all come from a woman in her forties in good health.

The V call is TRBV5-5, the J call TRBJ1-2; D remains unclear. The ends were cut back, 0 bases at V and 0 bases at J, with 6 bases in the middle. There are 14 residues in the CDR3. Germline V gene sequence: CDR1 SGHKS, CDR2 YYEKEE (reference sequence). CDR3 sequence reads: CASSLDLSNYGYTF. The CDR3 region has the DNA TGTGCCAGCAGCTTGGATCTATCTAACTATGGCTACACCTTC.

This chain links TRBV2 with TRBJ1-5, with TRBD1 identical over 7 bases. This CDR3 comprises 14 residues. Germline loops: CDR1 SNHLY, CDR2 FYNNEI. V shed 7 bases, J shed 1 base, and the junction held 4 bases outside the gene matches. CDR3 DNA sequence: TGTGCCAGCACGGGACAGATGAGCAATCAGCCCCAGCATTTT. This codes for CASTGQMSNQPQHF.

The chain carries TRBV29-1 and TRBJ2-7; 8 bases agree with TRBD1. The V segment lost 4 bases and the J segment 1 base; nucleotides outside the gene matches: 15. CDR1 is SQVTM, CDR2 ANQGSEA, per germline. This CDR3 region has 17 residues. CDR3 sequence: CSVGGPTLTGASYEQYF. The CDR3 nucleotides are TGCAGCGTTGGGGGTCCGACCCTGACAGGGGCTTCCTACGAGCAGTACTTC.

The chain recombines TRBV6-5 with TRBJ1-1, with D unclear. Trimming left V 3 bases short and J 4 bases short, with 12 bases between. CDR1 and CDR2 from the germline V gene are MNHEY and SVGAGI. The CDR3 totals 14 residues. CDR3 in amino acids: CASSYLGTRTEAFF. DNA of the CDR3: TGTGCCAGCAGTTATCTGGGCACGCGCACTGAAGCTTTCTTT.

V is TRBV15 and J is TRBJ1-5; D might be TRBD1 (5 bases). Trimming cost V 0 bases and J 6 bases, with 9 bases left between them. Germline V gene sequence: CDR1 LNHNV, CDR2 YYDKDF (reference sequence). The CDR3 spans 14 residues. The CDR3 DNA sequence: TGTGCCACCAGCAGAGATACAGGCGTTCAGCCCCAGCATTTT. This encodes CATSRDTGVQPQHF. The entire variable domain, with the rest obtained from reference TRBV15 and TRBJ1-5, is as follows: DAMVIQNPRYQVTQFGKPVTLSCSQTLNHNVMYWYQQKSSQAPKLLFHYYDKDFNNEADTPDNFQSRRPNTSFCFLDIRSPGLGDTAMYLCATSRDTGVQPQHFGDGTRLSIL.

V and J are TRBV19 and TRBJ1-1, with a weak D call TRBD1 (6 bases). Germline V gene data show CDR1 as LNHDA and CDR2 as SQIVND (reference sequence). The germline V and J ends were trimmed by 8 bases and 1 base, with 8 bases remaining between them. This CDR3 is built from 12 residues. CDR3 amino acids: CASGGSNTEAFF. The DNA for the CDR3 is TGTGCCAGTGGGGGCTCGAACACTGAAGCTTTCTTT. The whole variable domain, remainder taken from reference TRBV19 and TRBJ1-1, is DGGITQSPKYLFRKEGQNVTLSCEQNLNHDAMYWYRQDPGQGLRLIYYSQIVNDFQKGDIAEGYSVSREKKESFPLTVTSAQKNPTAFYLCASGGSNTEAFFGQGTRLTVV.

The DNA of the CDR3 is TGTGCCAGCAGGGGGGCCTCTGGGGCCAACGTCCTGACTTTC. Amino acid sequence: CASRGASGANVLTF. The chain combines TRBV6-5 with TRBJ2-6, with D possibly matching TRBD1 (6 bases). Per the germline V gene, CDR1 is MNHEY and CDR2 is SVGAGI. CDR3 length equals 14 residues. Trimming left V 6 bases short and J 0 bases short, with 6 bases between.